These T cell receptor beta chains were read from a single sample in a study of regulatory T cells in long-lasting Graves disease. TCRdb passed the multiplex PCR reads through MiXCR, listing each CDR3 protein once. The sample has over 350,000 distinct CDR3 sequences; around 15% are singletons. These same data were also listed under a study on T cells in Graves' hyperthyroidism and ophthalmopathy.

Specimen: peripheral blood mononuclear cells (PBMCs), collected at new diagnosis, from a patient treated with antithyroid drugs. The origin of the receptors is a woman between 50 and 59 years old with Graves disease. CDR3s include the opening cysteine and the closing phenylalanine or tryptophan. D genes are given only for firm matches. Some rows mark clone size as missing; the rest say once, few, many or name a class of expanded clone.

v_call	j_call	d_call	clone_size	cdr3_aa	cdr3_nt
TRBV6-2/TRBV6-3	TRBJ1-5	.	many	CASSELGNQPQHF	TGTGCCAGCAGTGAATTAGGGAATCAGCCCCAGCATTTT
TRBV18	TRBJ2-7	.	.	CASSTLGGHPYEQYF	TGTGCCAGCTCGACCCTTGGGGGTCACCCCTACGAGCAGTACTTC
TRBV3-1	TRBJ2-7	TRBD2	many	CASSQEGLAGGHHEQYF	TGTGCCAGCAGCCAAGAGGGGCTAGCGGGAGGACACCACGAGCAGTACTTC
TRBV6-1	TRBJ2-7	.	many	CASSEWQKSSYEQYF	TGTGCCAGCAGTGAGTGGCAGAAAAGCTCCTACGAGCAGTACTTC
TRBV6-2/TRBV6-3	TRBJ2-3	.	.	CASSDWGAIDTQYF	TGTGCCAGCAGTGATTGGGGGGCGATAGATACGCAGTATTTT
TRBV4-1	TRBJ2-3	TRBD2	.	CASSQADGRAITDTQYF	TGCGCCAGCAGCCAAGCTGACGGGAGGGCCATCACAGATACGCAGTATTTT
TRBV10-3	TRBJ2-7	TRBD2	few	CAIRGLAAHEQYF	TGTGCCATCAGAGGACTAGCGGCCCACGAGCAGTACTTC
TRBV28	TRBJ1-6	TRBD1	many	CASSRGQGYNSPLHF	TGTGCCAGCAGTCGCGGACAGGGCTATAATTCACCCCTCCACTTT
TRBV5-4	TRBJ2-1	TRBD2	many	CASSPSGSFYNEQFF	TGTGCCAGCAGCCCTAGCGGGAGTTTCTACAATGAGCAGTTCTTC
TRBV27	TRBJ1-5	.	few	CARNSGGNQPQHF	TGTGCCAGGAATTCGGGAGGTAATCAGCCCCAGCATTTT
TRBV19	TRBJ1-5	TRBD1	few	CASRGWDRGADSNQPQHF	TGTGCCAGTAGAGGTTGGGACAGGGGGGCAGATAGCAATCAGCCCCAGCATTTT
TRBV3-1	TRBJ2-7	TRBD2	many	CASSRPRGRVYEQYF	TGTGCCAGCAGCCGCCCGCGAGGGAGGGTCTACGAGCAGTACTTC
TRBV11-3	TRBJ2-3	TRBD2	many	CASSLGLAADTDTQYF	TGTGCCAGCAGCTTAGGTCTAGCGGCCGACACAGATACGCAGTATTTT
TRBV19	TRBJ2-7	TRBD1	.	CASSRSDRGSYEQYF	TGTGCCAGTAGTCGGTCGGACAGGGGTTCCTACGAGCAGTACTTC
TRBV6-1	TRBJ1-5	TRBD1	.	CASRRGQARSNQPQHF	TGTGCCAGCAGACGAGGACAGGCTCGGAGCAATCAGCCCCAGCATTTT
TRBV12-3/TRBV12-4	TRBJ2-1	TRBD2	many	CASSFGWTSGRNEQFF	TGTGCCAGCAGTTTTGGTTGGACTAGCGGGCGTAATGAGCAGTTCTTC
TRBV9	TRBJ1-6	.	many	CASSVGEGNSPLHF	TGTGCCAGCAGCGTAGGGGAGGGAAACTCACCCCTCCACTTT
TRBV19	TRBJ1-1	.	.	CASSIPGMYTEAFF	TGTGCCAGTAGTATTCCAGGGATGTACACTGAAGCTTTCTTT
TRBV20-1	TRBJ2-7	.	few	CSARGYRDEQYF	TGCAGTGCTAGAGGGTACAGGGACGAGCAGTACTTC
TRBV2	TRBJ1-2	.	many	CASTRDYGYTF	TGTGCCAGCACAAGGGACTATGGCTACACCTTC
TRBV12-3/TRBV12-4	TRBJ1-6	.	many	CASSSPSKGGDNSPLHF	TGTGCCAGCAGCTCGCCCTCTAAGGGTGGGGATAATTCACCCCTCCACTTT
TRBV5-1	TRBJ2-1	.	many	CASRFTRFSGNEQFF	TGCGCCAGCAGATTTACGAGGTTTTCAGGCAATGAGCAGTTCTTC
TRBV5-4	TRBJ2-5	TRBD2	.	CASSTATSGQETQYF	TGTGCCAGCAGCACCGCGACTAGCGGACAAGAGACCCAGTACTTC
TRBV3-1	TRBJ1-1	.	many	CASSQDLQRYTEAFF	TGTGCCAGCAGCCAAGATCTCCAGAGGTACACTGAAGCTTTCTTT
TRBV27	TRBJ2-5	TRBD2	.	CASSPLRTSGNQETQYF	TGTGCCAGCAGTCCCCTTCGGACTAGCGGGAACCAAGAGACCCAGTACTTC
TRBV3-1	TRBJ1-4	.	.	CASSQAFRDGDEKLFF	TGTGCCAGCAGCCAAGCTTTCCGGGACGGGGATGAAAAACTGTTTTTT
TRBV9	TRBJ2-5	.	many	CASNLGLLGQETQYF	TGTGCCAGCAACCTTGGACTCCTAGGGCAAGAGACCCAGTACTTC
TRBV11-3	TRBJ1-4	.	.	CASTSVAGQLATNEKLFF	TGTGCCAGCACCTCTGTCGCGGGACAACTCGCAACTAATGAAAAACTGTTTTTT
TRBV7-3	TRBJ2-5	.	many	CASSLGRDQETQYF	TGTGCCAGCAGCTTAGGGCGGGACCAAGAGACCCAGTACTTC
TRBV29-1	TRBJ2-3	TRBD1	few	CSVGTGSTDTQYF	TGCAGCGTAGGGACAGGCAGCACAGATACGCAGTATTTT
TRBV27	TRBJ1-4	.	many	CASSAGPNGEKLFF	TGTGCCAGCAGTGCCGGGCCAAACGGTGAAAAACTGTTTTTT
TRBV6-1	TRBJ2-2	TRBD2	many	CASRPPGLAGVGELFF	TGTGCCAGCAGGCCGCCAGGACTAGCGGGAGTGGGGGAGCTGTTTTTT
TRBV10-3	TRBJ1-1	TRBD1	many	CAISAGQGNRAEAFF	TGTGCCATCAGCGCCGGACAGGGGAACCGCGCTGAAGCTTTCTTT
TRBV20-1	TRBJ1-1	.	.	CSARDPAEAFF	TGCAGTGCTAGAGATCCCGCTGAAGCTTTCTTT
TRBV18	TRBJ2-7	TRBD2	.	CASSPVRGKSTYEQYF	TGTGCCAGTTCACCGGTGCGGGGGAAGAGCACCTACGAGCAGTACTTC
TRBV28	TRBJ2-7	TRBD1	.	CASSLPGGTGLSYEQYF	TGTGCCAGCAGTTTACCCGGCGGGACAGGTCTCTCCTACGAGCAGTACTTC